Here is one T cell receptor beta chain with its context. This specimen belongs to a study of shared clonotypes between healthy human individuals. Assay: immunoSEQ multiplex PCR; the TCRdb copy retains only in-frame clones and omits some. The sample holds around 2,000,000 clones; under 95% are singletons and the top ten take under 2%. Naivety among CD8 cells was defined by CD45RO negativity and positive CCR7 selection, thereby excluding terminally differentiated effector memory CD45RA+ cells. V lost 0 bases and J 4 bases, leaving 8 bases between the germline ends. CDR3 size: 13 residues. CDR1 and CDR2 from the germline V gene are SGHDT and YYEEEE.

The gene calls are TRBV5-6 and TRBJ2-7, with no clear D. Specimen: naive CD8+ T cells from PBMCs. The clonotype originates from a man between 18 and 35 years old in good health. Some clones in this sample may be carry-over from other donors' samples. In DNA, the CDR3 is TGTGCCAGCAGCTTGGGACTGGGTTACGAGCAGTACTTC. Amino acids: CASSLGLGYEQYF.